The T cell receptor beta chain under discussion was sequenced for a study of blood T cell repertoires in COVID-19. The CDR3 runs 15 residues. CDR1 and CDR2 (germline): SGHNT, YYREEE (reference sequence). Deletions cut 0 bases from V and 5 bases from J, with 14 bases between. Only in-frame clones appear in the TCRdb table, and some are missing; sequencing was by immunoSEQ multiplex PCR. In the table there are roughly 16,000 clones, roughly 90% of which are singletons. The sequencing input was peripheral blood. The chain has TRBV5-4 and TRBJ2-5; D might be TRBD2 (5 bases). The source of this sequence is a human donor in a cohort sampled during active COVID-19. The DNA for the CDR3 is TGTGCCAGCAGCTTGGCCGCCGGGGTGGGGGAGACCCAGTACTTC. As protein: CASSLAAGVGETQYF.